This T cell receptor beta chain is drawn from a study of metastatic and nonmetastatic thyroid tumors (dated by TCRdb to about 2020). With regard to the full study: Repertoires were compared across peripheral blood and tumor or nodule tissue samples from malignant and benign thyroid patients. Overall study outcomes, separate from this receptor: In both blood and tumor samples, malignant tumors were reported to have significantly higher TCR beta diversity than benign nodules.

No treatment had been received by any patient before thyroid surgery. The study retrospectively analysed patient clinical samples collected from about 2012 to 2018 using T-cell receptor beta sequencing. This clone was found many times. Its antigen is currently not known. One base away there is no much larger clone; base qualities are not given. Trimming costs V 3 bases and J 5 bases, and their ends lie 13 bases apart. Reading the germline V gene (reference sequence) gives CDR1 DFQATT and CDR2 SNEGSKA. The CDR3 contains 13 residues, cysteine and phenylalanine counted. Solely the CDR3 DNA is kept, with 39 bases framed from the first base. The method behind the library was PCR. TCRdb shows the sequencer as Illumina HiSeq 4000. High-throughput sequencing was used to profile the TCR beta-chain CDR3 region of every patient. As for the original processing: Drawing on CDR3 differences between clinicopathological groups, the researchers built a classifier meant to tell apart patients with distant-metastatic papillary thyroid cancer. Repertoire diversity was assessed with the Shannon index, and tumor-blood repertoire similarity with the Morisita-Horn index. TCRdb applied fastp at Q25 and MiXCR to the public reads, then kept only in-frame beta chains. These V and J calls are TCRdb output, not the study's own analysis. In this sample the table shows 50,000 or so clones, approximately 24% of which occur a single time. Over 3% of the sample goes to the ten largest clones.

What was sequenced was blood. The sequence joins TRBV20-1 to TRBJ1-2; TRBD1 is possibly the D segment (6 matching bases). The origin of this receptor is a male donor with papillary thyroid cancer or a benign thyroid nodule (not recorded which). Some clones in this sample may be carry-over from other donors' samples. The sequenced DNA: TGCAGTGCTAGCGACAGGAATCTGTATGGCTACACCTTC. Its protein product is CSASDRNLYGYTF.